The rows below give T cell receptor beta chains drawn from one sample of a study of cytomegalovirus exposure and HLA in healthy donors. This table comes from immunoSEQ multiplex PCR, and its TCRdb copy is limited to in-frame clones, with some not included. This sample has around 190,000 clones; roughly four fifths occur once, and the top ten carry 3% to 4%. The source material was PBMCs. These receptors were collected from a woman in her twenties or thirties in good health and CMV-seropositive. CDR3s include the opening cysteine and the closing phenylalanine or tryptophan. The D gene is left open where the match is weak. Clone size is not always given. Where it is, it says once, few, many or a class for expanded clones.

size | length | J | V | D | CDR3 | DNA
. | 15 | TRBJ2-5 | TRBV7-7 | . | CASSLGRAFQETQYF | TGTGCCAGCAGCCTGGGGAGAGCCTTCCAAGAGACCCAGTACTTC
. | 15 | TRBJ2-5 | TRBV4-1 | . | CASSQEGQGQGEQYF | TGCGCCAGCAGCCAAGAGGGGCAGGGGCAAGGAGAGCAGTACTTC
. | 11 | TRBJ2-7 | TRBV7-9 | . | CASSPGDEQYF | TGTGCCAGCAGCCCCGGGGACGAGCAGTACTTC
once | 15 | TRBJ2-1 | TRBV14 | TRBD2 | CASSQGLAGYNEQFF | TGTGCCAGCAGCCAGGGACTAGCGGGCTACAATGAGCAGTTCTTC
few | 15 | TRBJ2-7 | TRBV27 | . | CASSLSNGQLYGQYF | TGTGCCAGCAGTTTATCGAACGGACAGTTATACGGGCAGTACTTC
. | 13 | TRBJ1-1 | TRBV5-6 | TRBD1 | CASRKGQGGTAFF | TGTGCCAGCAGGAAGGGACAGGGGGGTACAGCTTTCTTT
once | 13 | TRBJ1-4 | TRBV6-1 | TRBD1 | CASHRDRGEKLFF | TGTGCCAGCCACCGGGACAGGGGGGAAAAACTGTTTTTT
. | 14 | TRBJ2-7 | TRBV7-2 | TRBD2 | CASSPAGTKGKQYF | TGTGCCAGCAGCCCGGCTGGGACTAAAGGGAAGCAGTACTTC
once | 14 | TRBJ1-1 | TRBV25-1 | . | CASGRGGWDTEAFF | TGTGCCAGCGGACGAGGGGGATGGGACACTGAAGCTTTCTTT
. | 15 | TRBJ2-7 | TRBV7-6 | TRBD2 | CASSLGTSDSYEQYF | TGTGCCAGCAGCTTGGGGACTAGCGACTCCTACGAGCAGTACTTC
. | 14 | TRBJ2-1 | TRBV5-1 | . | CASSLELASNEQFF | TGCGCCAGCAGCTTGGAACTAGCATCCAATGAGCAGTTCTTC
. | 15 | TRBJ2-5 | TRBV7-7 | . | CASSLLGGGQETQYF | TGTGCCAGCAGCTTATTGGGGGGAGGCCAAGAGACCCAGTACTTC
once | 10 | TRBJ2-7 | TRBV6-1 | . | CASVWGRPYF | TGTGCCAGCGTTTGGGGGCGCCCGTACTTC
. | 14 | TRBJ2-7 | TRBV6-5 | TRBD1 | CASRSSDRAYEQYF | TGTGCCAGCAGGTCCTCAGACAGGGCCTACGAGCAGTACTTC
. | 16 | TRBJ2-6 | TRBV7-9 | . | CSSSRLISSGANVLTF | TGTTCCAGCAGCCGCCTCATTAGCTCTGGGGCCAACGTCCTGACTTTC
once | 14 | TRBJ1-1 | TRBV27 | . | CASSPGRGYTEAFF | TGTGCCAGCAGTCCAGGTAGGGGGTACACTGAAGCTTTCTTT
few | 15 | TRBJ2-1 | TRBV15 | . | CATSRDRELGGEQFF | TGTGCCACCAGCAGAGATCGCGAGTTGGGGGGTGAGCAGTTCTTC
. | 15 | TRBJ1-4 | TRBV10-1 | TRBD1 | CASSESGTVDEKLFF | TGCGCCAGCAGTGAGTCGGGGACAGTCGATGAAAAACTGTTTTTT
. | 18 | TRBJ2-3 | TRBV27 | . | CASSLSTRDKPSTDTQYF | TGTGCCAGCAGTTTATCGACCAGAGACAAGCCTAGCACAGATACGCAGTATTTT
. | 15 | TRBJ1-6 | TRBV5-1 | TRBD1 | CASSEQGAQRSPLHF | TGCGCCAGCAGCGAACAGGGGGCGCAGAGATCACCCCTCCACTTT
. | 15 | TRBJ2-3 | TRBV7-6 | . | CASSSPSDGTDTQYF | TGTGCCAGCAGCTCTCCCAGTGATGGCACAGATACGCAGTATTTT
. | 15 | TRBJ2-2 | TRBV29-1 | . | CSVEDRRVNTGELFF | TGCAGCGTTGAAGATCGCAGGGTGAACACCGGGGAGCTGTTTTTT
. | 14 | TRBJ1-2 | TRBV5-1 | . | CASSLDQTGYGYTF | TGCGCCAGCAGCTTGGACCAGACAGGTTATGGCTACACCTTC
. | 13 | TRBJ1-5 | TRBV2 | . | CASSGQVNQPQHF | TGTGCCAGCAGTGGACAGGTAAATCAGCCCCAGCATTTT
. | 18 | TRBJ1-1 | TRBV7-9 | TRBD1 | CASSLVRGTGELTAEAFF | TGTGCCAGCAGCTTAGTAAGGGGGACAGGGGAATTGACCGCTGAAGCTTTCTTT
. | 17 | TRBJ2-2 | TRBV7-7 | TRBD2 | CASSSGLAGERPGELFF | TGTGCCAGCAGCTCGGGACTAGCGGGAGAGCGGCCCGGGGAGCTGTTTTTT
once | 15 | TRBJ1-6 | TRBV2 | TRBD1 | CASSDRVPYNSPLHF | TGTGCCAGCAGCGACAGGGTGCCCTATAATTCACCCCTCCACTTT
. | 13 | TRBJ2-3 | TRBV5-6 | . | CASSPVVTDTQYF | TGTGCCAGCAGCCCGGTCGTCACAGATACGCAGTATTTT
. | 15 | TRBJ2-7 | TRBV28 | . | CASRPSGTQTYEQYF | TGTGCCAGCAGACCGTCCGGGACACAGACCTACGAGCAGTACTTC
. | 11 | TRBJ2-7 | TRBV20-1 | . | CSAGQGGEQYF | TGCAGTGCTGGCCAGGGTGGCGAGCAGTACTTC
. | 13 | TRBJ2-7 | TRBV7-2 | . | CASSFPGTYEQYF | TGTGCCAGCAGCTTTCCAGGGACCTACGAGCAGTACTTC
once | 15 | TRBJ2-5 | TRBV28 | TRBD1 | CASRAPGQLQETQYF | TGTGCCAGCAGGGCACCGGGACAGTTACAAGAGACCCAGTACTTC
. | 16 | TRBJ2-3 | TRBV28 | . | CASSLPPGSNTDTQYF | TGTGCCAGCAGTTTGCCCCCAGGGTCTAACACAGATACGCAGTATTTT
few | 14 | TRBJ2-3 | TRBV6-1 | TRBD1 | CASSEIRGQDTQYF | TGTGCCAGCAGTGAAATCAGGGGGCAGGATACGCAGTATTTT
. | 13 | TRBJ1-2 | TRBV2 | . | CASSEGAFGGYTF | TGTGCCAGCAGTGAAGGGGCCTTCGGTGGCTACACCTTC
. | 13 | TRBJ1-1 | TRBV6-6 | . | CASSYSAGVEAFF | TGTGCCAGCAGTTACTCAGCCGGGGTCGAAGCTTTCTTT
. | 14 | TRBJ2-7 | TRBV6-5 | TRBD1 | CASSLQGPSYEQYF | TGTGCCAGCAGTTTACAGGGGCCCTCCTACGAGCAGTACTTC
few | 14 | TRBJ2-7 | TRBV19 | TRBD2 | CASGGAGGAYEQYF | TGTGCCAGTGGCGGAGCGGGAGGAGCCTACGAGCAGTACTTC
. | 13 | TRBJ2-7 | TRBV27 | . | CASSSGVSYEQYF | TGTGCCAGCAGTTCGGGGGTGAGCTACGAGCAGTACTTC
once | 14 | TRBJ2-7 | TRBV6-1 | TRBD1 | CASSEGTGGGEQYF | TGTGCCAGCAGTGAAGGTACAGGGGGCGGTGAGCAGTACTTC
. | 13 | TRBJ2-7 | TRBV5-1 | . | CASSLEQVDEQYF | TGCGCCAGCAGCTTGGAACAGGTGGACGAGCAGTACTTC